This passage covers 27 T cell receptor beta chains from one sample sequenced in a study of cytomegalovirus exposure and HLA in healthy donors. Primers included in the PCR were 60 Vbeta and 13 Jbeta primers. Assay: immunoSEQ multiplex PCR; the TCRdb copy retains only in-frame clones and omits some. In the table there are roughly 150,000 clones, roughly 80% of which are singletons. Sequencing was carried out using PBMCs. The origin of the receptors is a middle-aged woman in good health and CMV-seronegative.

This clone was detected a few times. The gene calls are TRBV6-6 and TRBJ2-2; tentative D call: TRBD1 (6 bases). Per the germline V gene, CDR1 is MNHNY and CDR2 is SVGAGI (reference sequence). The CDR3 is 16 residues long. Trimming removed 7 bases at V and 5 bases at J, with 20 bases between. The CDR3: CASIPQTGRGTGELFF. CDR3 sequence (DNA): TGTGCCAGCATCCCACAGACAGGCCGCGGTACCGGGGAGCTGTTTTTT.

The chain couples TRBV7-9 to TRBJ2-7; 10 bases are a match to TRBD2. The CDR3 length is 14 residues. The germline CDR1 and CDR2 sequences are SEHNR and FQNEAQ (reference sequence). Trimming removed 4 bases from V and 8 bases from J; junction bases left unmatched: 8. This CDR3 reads CASSSSGSDYQQYF. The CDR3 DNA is TGTGCCAGCAGCTCTAGCGGGAGCGATTATCAGCAGTACTTC. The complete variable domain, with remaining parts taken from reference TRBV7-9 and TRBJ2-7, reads DTGVSQNPRHKITKRGQNVTFRCDPISEHNRLYWYRQTLGQGPEFLTYFQNEAQLEKSRLLSDRFSAERPKGSFSTLEIQRTEQGDSAMYLCASSSSGSDYQQYFGPGTRLTVT.

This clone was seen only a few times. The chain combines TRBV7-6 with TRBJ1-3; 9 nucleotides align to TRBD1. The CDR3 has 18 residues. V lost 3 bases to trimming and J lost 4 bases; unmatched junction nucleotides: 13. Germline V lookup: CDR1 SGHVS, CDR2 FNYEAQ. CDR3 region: CASSLAPGTGLGGNTIYF. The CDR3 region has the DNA TGTGCCAGCAGCTTGGCCCCCGGGACAGGGTTAGGCGGAAACACCATATATTTT.

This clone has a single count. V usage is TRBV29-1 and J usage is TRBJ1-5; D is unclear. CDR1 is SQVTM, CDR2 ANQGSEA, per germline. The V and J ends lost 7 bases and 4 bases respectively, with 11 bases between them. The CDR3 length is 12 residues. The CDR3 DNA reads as TGCAGCGCACGTACTCCAAATCAGCCCCAGCATTTT. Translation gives CSARTPNQPQHF.

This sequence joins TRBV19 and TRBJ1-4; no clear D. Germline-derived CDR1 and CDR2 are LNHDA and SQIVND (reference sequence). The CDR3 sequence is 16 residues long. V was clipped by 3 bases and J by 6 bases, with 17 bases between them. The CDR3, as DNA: TGTGCCAGTAGTATCGTGCCCCAGGCTTATGATGAAAAACTGTTTTTT. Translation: CASSIVPQAYDEKLFF.

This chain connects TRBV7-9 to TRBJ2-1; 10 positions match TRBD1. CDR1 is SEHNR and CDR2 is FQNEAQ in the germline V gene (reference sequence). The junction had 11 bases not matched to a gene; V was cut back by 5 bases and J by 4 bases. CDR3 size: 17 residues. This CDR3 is CASSPTQTGGRYNEQFF. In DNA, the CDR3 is TGTGCCAGCAGCCCTACACAGACAGGGGGCAGGTACAATGAGCAGTTCTTC.

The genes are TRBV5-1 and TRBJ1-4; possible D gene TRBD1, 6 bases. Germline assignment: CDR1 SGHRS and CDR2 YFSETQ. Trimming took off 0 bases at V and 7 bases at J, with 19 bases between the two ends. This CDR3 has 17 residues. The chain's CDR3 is CASSLVGLTGSGEKLFF. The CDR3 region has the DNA TGCGCCAGCAGCTTGGTGGGGTTAACAGGGTCAGGTGAAAAACTGTTTTTT.

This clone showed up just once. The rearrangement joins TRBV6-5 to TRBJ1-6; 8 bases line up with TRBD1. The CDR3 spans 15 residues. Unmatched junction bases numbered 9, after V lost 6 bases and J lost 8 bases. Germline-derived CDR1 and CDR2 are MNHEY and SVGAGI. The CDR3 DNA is TGTGCCAGCAGCCGCGACAGGGGTGTGGATTCACCCCTCCACTTT. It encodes CASSRDRGVDSPLHF.

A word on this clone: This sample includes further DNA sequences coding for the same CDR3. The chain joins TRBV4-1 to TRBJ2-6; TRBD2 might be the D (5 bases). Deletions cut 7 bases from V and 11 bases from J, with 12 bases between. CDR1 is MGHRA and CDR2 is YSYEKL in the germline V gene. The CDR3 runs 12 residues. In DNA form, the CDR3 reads TGCGCCAGCAAGGACCGGGGAGACGTCCTGACTTTC. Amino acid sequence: CASKDRGDVLTF.

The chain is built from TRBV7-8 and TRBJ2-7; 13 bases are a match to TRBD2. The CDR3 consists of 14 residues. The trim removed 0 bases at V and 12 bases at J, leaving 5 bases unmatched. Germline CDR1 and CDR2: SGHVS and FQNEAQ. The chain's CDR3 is CASSLAGLAGVAYF. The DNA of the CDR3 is TGTGCCAGCAGCTTAGCCGGACTAGCGGGAGTCGCGTACTTC.

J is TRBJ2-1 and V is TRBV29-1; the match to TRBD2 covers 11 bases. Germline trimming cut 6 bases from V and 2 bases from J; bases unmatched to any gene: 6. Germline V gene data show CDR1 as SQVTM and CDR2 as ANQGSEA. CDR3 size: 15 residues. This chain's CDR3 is CSVVGLAGTYNEQFF. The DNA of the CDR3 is TGCAGCGTGGTCGGACTAGCGGGTACCTACAATGAGCAGTTCTTC.

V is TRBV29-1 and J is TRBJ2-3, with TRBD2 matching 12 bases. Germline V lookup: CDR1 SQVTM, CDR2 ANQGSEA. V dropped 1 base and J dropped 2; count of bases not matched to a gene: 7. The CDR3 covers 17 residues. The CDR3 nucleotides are TGCAGCGTTGAAGGTGGGACTAGCGGGCCTAACACAGATACGCAGTATTTT. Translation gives CSVEGGTSGPNTDTQYF.

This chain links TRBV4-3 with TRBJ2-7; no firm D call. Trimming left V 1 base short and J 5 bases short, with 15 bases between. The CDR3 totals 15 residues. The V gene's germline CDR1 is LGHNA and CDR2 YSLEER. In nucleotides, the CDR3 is TGCGCCAGCAGCCAAGTCCTAACCTCATTGGACGAGCAGTACTTC. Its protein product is CASSQVLTSLDEQYF.

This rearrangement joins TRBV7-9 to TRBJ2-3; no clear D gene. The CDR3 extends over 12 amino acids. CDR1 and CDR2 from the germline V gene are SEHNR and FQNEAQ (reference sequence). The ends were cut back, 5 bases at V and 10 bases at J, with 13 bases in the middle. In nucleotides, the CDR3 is TGTGCCAGCAGCCCTATGATCGTCGCGCAGTATTTT. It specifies CASSPMIVAQYF.

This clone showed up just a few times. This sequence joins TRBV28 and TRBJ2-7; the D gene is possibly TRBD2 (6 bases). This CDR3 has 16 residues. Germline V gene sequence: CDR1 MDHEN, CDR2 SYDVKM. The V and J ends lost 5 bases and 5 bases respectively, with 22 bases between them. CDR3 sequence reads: CASSPLGTAKVHEQYF. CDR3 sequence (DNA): TGTGCCAGCAGTCCGTTAGGGACTGCGAAGGTACACGAGCAGTACTTC.

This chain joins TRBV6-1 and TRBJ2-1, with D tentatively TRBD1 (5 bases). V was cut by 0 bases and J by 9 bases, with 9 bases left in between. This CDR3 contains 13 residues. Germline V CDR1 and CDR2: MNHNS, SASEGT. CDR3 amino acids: CASSEAVRGEQFF. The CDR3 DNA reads TGTGCCAGCAGTGAAGCGGTTAGGGGTGAGCAGTTCTTC.

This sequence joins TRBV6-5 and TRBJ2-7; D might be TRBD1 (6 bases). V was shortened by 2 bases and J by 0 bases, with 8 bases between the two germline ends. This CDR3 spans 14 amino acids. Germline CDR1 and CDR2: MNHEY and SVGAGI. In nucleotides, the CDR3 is TGTGCCAGCAGTTACGGGGGACACTCCTACGAGCAGTACTTC. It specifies CASSYGGHSYEQYF.

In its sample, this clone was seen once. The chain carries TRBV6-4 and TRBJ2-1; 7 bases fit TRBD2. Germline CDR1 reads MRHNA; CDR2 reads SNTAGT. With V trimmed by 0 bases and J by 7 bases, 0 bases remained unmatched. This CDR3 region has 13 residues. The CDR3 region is CASSDSGGNEQFF. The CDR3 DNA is TGTGCCAGCAGTGACTCGGGGGGGAATGAGCAGTTCTTC.

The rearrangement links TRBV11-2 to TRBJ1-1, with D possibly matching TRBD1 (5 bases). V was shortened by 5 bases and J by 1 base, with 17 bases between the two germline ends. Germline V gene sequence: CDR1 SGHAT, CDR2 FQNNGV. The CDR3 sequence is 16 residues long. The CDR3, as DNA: TGTGCCAGCAGCCCTTGGGACTCTTTTAAGAACACTGAAGCTTTCTTT. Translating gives CASSPWDSFKNTEAFF.

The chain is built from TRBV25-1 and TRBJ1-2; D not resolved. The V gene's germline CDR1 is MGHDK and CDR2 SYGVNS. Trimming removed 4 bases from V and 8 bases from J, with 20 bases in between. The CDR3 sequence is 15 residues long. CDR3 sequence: CASSAGSSSLLGYTF. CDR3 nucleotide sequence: TGTGCCAGCAGTGCGGGAAGTTCTTCACTTTTGGGCTACACCTTC.

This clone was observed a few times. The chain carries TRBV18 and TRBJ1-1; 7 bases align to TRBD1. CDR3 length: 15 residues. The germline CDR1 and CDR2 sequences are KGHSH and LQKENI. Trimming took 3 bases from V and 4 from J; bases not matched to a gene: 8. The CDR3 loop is CASSPSTGMGTEAFF. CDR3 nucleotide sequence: TGTGCCAGCTCACCCTCGACAGGGATGGGCACTGAAGCTTTCTTT. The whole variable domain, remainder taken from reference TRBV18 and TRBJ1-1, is NAGVMQNPRHLVRRRGQEARLRCSPMKGHSHVYWYRQLPEEGLKFMVYLQKENIIDESGMPKERFSAEFPKEGPSILRIQQVVRGDSAAYFCASSPSTGMGTEAFFGQGTRLTVV.

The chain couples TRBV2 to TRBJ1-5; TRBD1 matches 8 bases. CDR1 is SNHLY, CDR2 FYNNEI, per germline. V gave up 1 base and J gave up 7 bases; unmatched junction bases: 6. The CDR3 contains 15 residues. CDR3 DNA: TGTGCCAGCAGTGAAGGGGGAGCAGGGGGCCAGCCCCAGCATTTT. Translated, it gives CASSEGGAGGQPQHF.

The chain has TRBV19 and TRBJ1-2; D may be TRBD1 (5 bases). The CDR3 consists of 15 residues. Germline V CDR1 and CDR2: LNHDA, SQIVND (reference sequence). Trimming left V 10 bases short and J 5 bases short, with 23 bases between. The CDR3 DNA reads TGTGCCACCGCGGGGTGGACATTAACCGGGTATGGCTACACCTTC. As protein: CATAGWTLTGYGYTF. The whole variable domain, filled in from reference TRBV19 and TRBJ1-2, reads DGGITQSPKYLFRKEGQNVTLSCEQNLNHDAMYWYRQDPGQGLRLIYYSQIVNDFQKGDIAEGYSVSREKKESFPLTVTSAQKNPTAFYLCATAGWTLTGYGYTFGSGTRLTVV.

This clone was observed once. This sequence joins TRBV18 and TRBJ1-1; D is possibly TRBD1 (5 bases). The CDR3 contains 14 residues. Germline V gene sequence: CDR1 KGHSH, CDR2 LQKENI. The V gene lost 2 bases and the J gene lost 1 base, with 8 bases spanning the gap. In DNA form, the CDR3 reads TGTGCCAGCTCACCAGGGCAGGGGAACACTGAAGCTTTCTTT. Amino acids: CASSPGQGNTEAFF. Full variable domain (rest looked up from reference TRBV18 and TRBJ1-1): NAGVMQNPRHLVRRRGQEARLRCSPMKGHSHVYWYRQLPEEGLKFMVYLQKENIIDESGMPKERFSAEFPKEGPSILRIQQVVRGDSAAYFCASSPGQGNTEAFFGQGTRLTVV.

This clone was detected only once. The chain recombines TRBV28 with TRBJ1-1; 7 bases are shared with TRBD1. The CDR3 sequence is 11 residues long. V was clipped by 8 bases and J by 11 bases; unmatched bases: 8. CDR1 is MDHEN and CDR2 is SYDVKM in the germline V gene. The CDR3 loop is CASRGQFKAFF. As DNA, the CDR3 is TGTGCCAGCCGGGGACAGTTTAAGGCTTTCTTT.

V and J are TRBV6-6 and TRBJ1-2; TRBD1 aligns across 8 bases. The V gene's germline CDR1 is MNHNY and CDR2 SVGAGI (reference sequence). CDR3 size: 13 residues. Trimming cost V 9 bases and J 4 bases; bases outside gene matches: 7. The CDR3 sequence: CASFGTGGYGYTF. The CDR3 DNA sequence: TGTGCCAGTTTCGGGACAGGTGGCTATGGCTACACCTTC.

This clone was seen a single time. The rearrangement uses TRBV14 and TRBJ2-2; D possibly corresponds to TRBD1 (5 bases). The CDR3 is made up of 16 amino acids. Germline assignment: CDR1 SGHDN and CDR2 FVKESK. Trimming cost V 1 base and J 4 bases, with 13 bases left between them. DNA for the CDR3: TGTGCCAGCAGCCAAGTCCCAGGGTTTACCACCGGGGAGCTGTTTTTT. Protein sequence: CASSQVPGFTTGELFF. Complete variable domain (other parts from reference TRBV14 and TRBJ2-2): EAGVTQFPSHSVIEKGQTVTLRCDPISGHDNLYWYRRVMGKEIKFLLHFVKESKQDESGMPNNRFLAERTGGTYSTLKVQPAELEDSGVYFCASSQVPGFTTGELFFGEGSRLTVL.